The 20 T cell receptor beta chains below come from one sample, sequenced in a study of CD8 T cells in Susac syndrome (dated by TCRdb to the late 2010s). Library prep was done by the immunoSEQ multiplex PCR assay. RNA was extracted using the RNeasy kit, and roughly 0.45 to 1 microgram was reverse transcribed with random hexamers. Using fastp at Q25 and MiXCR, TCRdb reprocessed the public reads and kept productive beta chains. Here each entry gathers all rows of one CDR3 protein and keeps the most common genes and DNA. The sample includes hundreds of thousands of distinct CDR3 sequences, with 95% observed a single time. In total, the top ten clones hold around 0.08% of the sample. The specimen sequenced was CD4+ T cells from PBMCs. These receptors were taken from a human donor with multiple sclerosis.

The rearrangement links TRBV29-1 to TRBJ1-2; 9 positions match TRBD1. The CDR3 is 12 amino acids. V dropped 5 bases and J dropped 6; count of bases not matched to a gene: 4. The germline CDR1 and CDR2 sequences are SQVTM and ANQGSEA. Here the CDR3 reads CSVIQGADGYTF. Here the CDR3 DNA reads TGCAGCGTTATACAGGGGGCGGATGGCTACACCTTC.

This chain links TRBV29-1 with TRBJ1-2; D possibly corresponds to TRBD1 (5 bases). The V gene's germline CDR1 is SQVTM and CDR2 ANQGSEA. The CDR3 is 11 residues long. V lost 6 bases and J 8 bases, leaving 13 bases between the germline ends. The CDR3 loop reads CSVRGGKGYTF. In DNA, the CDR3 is TGCAGCGTCCGGGGGGGAAAGGGCTACACCTTC.

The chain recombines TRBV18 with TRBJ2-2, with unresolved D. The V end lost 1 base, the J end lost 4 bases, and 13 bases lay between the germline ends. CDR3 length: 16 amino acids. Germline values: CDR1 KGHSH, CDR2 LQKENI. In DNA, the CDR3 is TGTGCCAGCTCACCACGGCCAGTCTCATCCACCGGGGAGCTGTTTTTT. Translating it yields CASSPRPVSSTGELFF.

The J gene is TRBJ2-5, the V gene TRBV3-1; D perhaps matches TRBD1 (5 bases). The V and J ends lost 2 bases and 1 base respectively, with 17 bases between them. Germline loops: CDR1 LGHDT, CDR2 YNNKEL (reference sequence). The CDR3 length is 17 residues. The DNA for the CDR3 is TGTGCCAGCAGCCAACGGAAATGGGGCGCGTCCCAAGAGACCCAGTACTTC. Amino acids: CASSQRKWGASQETQYF.

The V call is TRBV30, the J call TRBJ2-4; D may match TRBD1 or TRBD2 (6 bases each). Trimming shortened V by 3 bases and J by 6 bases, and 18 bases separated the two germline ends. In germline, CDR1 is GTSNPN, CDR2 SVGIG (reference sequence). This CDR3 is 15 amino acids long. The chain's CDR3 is CAWSGGTGQGNIQYF. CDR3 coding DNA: TGTGCCTGGAGCGGGGGTACAGGGCAGGGAAACATTCAGTACTTC.

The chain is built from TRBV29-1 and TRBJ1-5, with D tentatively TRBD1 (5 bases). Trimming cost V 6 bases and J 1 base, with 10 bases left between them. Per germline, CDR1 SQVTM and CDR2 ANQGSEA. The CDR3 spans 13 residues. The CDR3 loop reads CSVGGDSNQPQHF. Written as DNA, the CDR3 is TGCAGCGTCGGCGGGGACAGCAATCAGCCCCAGCATTTT.

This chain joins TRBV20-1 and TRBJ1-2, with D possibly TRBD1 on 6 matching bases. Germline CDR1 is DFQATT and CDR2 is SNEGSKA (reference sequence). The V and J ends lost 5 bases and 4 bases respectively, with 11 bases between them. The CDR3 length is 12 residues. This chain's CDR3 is CSALQGFYGYTF. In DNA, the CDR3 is TGCAGTGCTCTACAGGGCTTCTATGGCTACACCTTC.

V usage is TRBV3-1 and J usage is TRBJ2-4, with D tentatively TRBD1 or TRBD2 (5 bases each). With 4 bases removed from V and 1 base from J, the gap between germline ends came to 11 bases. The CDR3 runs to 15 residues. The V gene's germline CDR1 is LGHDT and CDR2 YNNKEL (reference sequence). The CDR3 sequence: CASSRQGTAKNIQYF. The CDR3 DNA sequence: TGTGCCAGCAGCCGACAAGGGACGGCCAAAAACATTCAGTACTTC.

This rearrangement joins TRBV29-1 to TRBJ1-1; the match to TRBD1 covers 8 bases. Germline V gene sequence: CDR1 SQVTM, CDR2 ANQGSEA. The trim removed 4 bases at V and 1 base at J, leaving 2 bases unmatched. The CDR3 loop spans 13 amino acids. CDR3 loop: CSVVGTGNTEAFF. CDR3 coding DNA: TGCAGCGTTGTTGGGACAGGGAACACTGAAGCTTTCTTT.

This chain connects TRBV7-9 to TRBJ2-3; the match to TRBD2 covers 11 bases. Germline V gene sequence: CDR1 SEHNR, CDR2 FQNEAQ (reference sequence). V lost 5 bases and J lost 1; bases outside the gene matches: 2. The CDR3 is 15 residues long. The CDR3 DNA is TGTGCCAGCAGCAAGACTAGCGGGGGCACAGATACGCAGTATTTT. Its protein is CASSKTSGGTDTQYF.

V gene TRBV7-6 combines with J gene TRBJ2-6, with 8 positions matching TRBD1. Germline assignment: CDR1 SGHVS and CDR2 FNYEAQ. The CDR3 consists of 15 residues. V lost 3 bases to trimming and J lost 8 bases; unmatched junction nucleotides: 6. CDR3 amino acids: CASSFGQGRSNVLTF. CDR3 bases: TGTGCCAGCAGCTTTGGACAGGGAAGGTCCAACGTCCTGACTTTC.

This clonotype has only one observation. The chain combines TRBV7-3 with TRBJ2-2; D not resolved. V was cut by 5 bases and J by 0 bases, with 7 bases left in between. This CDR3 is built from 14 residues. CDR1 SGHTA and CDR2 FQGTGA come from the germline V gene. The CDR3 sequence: CASSDLANTGELFF. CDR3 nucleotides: TGTGCCAGCAGCGACCTCGCGAACACCGGGGAGCTGTTTTTT.

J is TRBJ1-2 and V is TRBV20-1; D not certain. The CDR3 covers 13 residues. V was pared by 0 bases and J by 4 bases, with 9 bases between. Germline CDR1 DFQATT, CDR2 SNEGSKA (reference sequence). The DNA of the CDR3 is TGCAGTGCTAGAGAACCAGCGGGCTATGGCTACACCTTC. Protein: CSAREPAGYGYTF.

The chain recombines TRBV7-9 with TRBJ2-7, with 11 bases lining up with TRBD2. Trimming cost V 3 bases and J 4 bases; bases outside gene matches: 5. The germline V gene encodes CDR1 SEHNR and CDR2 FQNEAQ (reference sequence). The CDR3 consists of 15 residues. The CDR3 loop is CASSFGTSGVYEQYF. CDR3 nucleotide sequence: TGTGCCAGCAGCTTTGGGACTAGCGGTGTGTACGAGCAGTACTTC.

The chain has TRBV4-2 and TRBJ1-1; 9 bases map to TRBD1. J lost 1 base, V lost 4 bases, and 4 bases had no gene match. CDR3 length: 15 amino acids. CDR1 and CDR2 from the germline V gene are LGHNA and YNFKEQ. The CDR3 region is CASSLGTGRNTEAFF. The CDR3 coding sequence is TGTGCCAGCAGCCTCGGGACAGGGAGGAACACTGAAGCTTTCTTT.

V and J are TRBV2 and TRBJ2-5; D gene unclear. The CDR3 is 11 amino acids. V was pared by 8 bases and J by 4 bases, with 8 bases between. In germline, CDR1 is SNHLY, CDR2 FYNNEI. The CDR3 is CASLESETQYF. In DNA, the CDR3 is TGTGCCAGCCTGGAGTCAGAGACCCAGTACTTC.

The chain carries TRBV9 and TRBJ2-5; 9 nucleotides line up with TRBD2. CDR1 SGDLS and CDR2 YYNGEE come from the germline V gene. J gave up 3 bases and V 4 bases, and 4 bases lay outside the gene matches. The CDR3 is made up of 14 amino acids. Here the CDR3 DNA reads TGTGCCAGCAGCCCCTGGACTAGCGAAGAGACCCAGTACTTC. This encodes CASSPWTSEETQYF.

CDR3 in amino acids: CASSFQAAAGQYV. The CDR3 nucleotides are TGTGCCAGCAGTTTTCAGGCGGCCGCGGGACAGTACGTC. The chain carries TRBV12-3 or TRBV12-4 and TRBJ2-7, with D possibly matching TRBD2 (6 bases). V was clipped by 3 bases and J by 10 bases, with 16 bases between them. CDR3 length equals 13 residues.

CDR3 residues: CASSTNSGANVLTF. CDR3 coding DNA: TGTGCCAGCAGTACCAACTCTGGGGCCAACGTCCTGACTTTC. This chain joins TRBV27 and TRBJ2-6; no clear D. This CDR3 has 14 residues. Germline CDR1 reads MNHEY; CDR2 reads SMNVEV (reference sequence). V lost 5 bases, J lost 0 bases, and 5 bases lay in between.

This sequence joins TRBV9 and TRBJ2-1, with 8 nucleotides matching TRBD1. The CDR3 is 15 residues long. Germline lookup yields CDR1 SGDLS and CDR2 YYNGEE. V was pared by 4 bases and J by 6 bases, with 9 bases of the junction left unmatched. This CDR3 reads CASSRTGREGNEQFF. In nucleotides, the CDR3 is TGTGCCAGCAGCCGGACAGGGAGAGAAGGCAATGAGCAGTTCTTC.